The TCR beta chain described here comes from a study of blood T cells in healthy people across ages. Findings of the study overall: It was held that the diversity estimates obtained from one million T cells were underestimates. It was the long-lived donors that had more naive CD4+ cells and higher diversity than aged donors.

A word on this clonotype: Its target is not known.

The authors ran a second PCR of roughly 6 to 11 cycles using a sample-barcoded 5' primer and a J-beta primer mix. Every cDNA molecule bore a tag from a template-switch adaptor containing 12 random nucleotides. TCRdb reanalysed the 5' RACE reads using MiXCR and keeps one entry per CDR3 protein. Of about 1,400,000 distinct CDR3 sequences in the sample, 59% were seen once. The CDR3 runs 16 residues. Trimming pared 4 bases from V and 0 bases from J, leaving 13 bases between. CDR1 and CDR2 (germline): LGHNA, YNFKEQ. The sequence was obtained from a man between 18 and 29 years old in good health. The sample taken for sequencing was blood. The gene calls are TRBV4-2 and TRBJ1-3; D is unclear. This CDR3 is CASSLSETNSGNTIYF. CDR3 sequence (DNA): TGTGCCAGCAGCCTCAGCGAGACGAACTCTGGAAACACCATATATTTT.